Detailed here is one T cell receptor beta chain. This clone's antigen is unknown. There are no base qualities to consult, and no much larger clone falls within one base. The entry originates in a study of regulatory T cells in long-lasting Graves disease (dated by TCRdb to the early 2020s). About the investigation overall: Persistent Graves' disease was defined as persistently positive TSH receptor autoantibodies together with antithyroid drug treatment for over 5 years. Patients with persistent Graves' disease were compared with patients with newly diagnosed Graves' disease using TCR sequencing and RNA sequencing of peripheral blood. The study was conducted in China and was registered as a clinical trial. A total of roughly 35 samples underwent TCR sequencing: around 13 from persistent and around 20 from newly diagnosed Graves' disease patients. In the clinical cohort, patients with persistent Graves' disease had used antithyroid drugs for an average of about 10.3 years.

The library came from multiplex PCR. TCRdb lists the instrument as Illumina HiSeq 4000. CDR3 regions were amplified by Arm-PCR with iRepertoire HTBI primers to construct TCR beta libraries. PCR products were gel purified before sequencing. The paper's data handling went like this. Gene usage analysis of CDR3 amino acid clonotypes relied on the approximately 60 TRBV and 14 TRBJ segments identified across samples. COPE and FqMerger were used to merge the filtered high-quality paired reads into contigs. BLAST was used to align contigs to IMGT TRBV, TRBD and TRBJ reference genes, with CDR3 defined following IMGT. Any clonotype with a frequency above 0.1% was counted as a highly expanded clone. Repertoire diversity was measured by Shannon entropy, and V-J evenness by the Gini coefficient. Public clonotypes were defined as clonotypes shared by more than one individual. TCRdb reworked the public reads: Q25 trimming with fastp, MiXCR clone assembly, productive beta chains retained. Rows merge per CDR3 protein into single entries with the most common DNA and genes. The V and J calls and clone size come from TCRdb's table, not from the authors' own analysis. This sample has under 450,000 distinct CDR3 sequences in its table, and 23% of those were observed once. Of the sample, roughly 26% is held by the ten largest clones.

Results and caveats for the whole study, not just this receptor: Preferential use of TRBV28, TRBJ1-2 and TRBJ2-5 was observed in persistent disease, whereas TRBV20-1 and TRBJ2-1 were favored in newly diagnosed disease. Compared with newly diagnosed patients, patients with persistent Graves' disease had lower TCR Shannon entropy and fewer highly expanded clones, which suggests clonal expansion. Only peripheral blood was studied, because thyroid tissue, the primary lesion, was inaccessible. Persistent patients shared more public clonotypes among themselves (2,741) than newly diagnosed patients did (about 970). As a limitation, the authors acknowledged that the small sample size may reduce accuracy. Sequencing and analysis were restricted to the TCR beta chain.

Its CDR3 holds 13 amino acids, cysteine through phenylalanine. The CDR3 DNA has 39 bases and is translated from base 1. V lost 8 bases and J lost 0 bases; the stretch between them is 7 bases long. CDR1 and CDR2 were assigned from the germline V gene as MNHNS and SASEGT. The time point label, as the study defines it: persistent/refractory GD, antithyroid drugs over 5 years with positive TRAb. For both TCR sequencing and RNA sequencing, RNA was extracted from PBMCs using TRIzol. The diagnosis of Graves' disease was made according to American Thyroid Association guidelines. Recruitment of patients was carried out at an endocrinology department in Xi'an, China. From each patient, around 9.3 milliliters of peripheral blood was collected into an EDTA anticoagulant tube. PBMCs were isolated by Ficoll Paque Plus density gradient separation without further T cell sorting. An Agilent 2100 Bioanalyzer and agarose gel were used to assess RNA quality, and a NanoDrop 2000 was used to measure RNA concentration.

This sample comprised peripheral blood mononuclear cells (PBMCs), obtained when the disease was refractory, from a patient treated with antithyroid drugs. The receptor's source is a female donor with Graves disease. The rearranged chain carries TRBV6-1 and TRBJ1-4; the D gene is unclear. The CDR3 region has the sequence CASCAATNEKLFF. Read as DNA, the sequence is TGTGCCAGCTGCGCGGCAACTAATGAAAAACTGTTTTTT.